The 22 T cell receptor beta chains in this list originate from one sample, sequenced in a study of monozygotic twins with inflammatory bowel disease. Using the 5' RACE reads, TCRdb records one entry per CDR3 protein without DNA. This listing includes around 370,000 distinct CDR3 sequences. Sequenced input: blood. The receptors shown here come from a human donor with ulcerative colitis or Crohn's disease, or a healthy co-twin of an affected twin (not recorded which).

This sequence joins TRBV6-2 or TRBV6-3 and TRBJ1-4; as DNA is missing, the TRBD1 call by TCRdb cannot be tested. Germline CDR1 and CDR2: MNHEY and SVGEGT. The CDR3 loop spans 16 amino acids. The CDR3 sequence is CASRSSLYRENEKLFF.

The chain employs TRBV20-1 and TRBJ2-1; the D gene TCRdb calls, TRBD1, cannot be checked with no DNA. CDR1 is DFQATT and CDR2 is SNEGSKA in the germline V gene (reference sequence). This CDR3 has 16 amino acids. CDR3: CSARDRTGQGYNEQFF.

The chain combines TRBV7-9 with TRBJ2-7; TCRdb designates TRBD2, a call that cannot be tested without DNA. The CDR3 runs 14 residues. Germline CDR1 reads SEHNR; CDR2 reads FQNEAQ (reference sequence). This CDR3 reads CASSLIAGGSLQYF. Variable domain in full (rest from reference TRBV7-9 and TRBJ2-7): DTGVSQNPRHKITKRGQNVTFRCDPISEHNRLYWYRQTLGQGPEFLTYFQNEAQLEKSRLLSDRFSAERPKGSFSTLEIQRTEQGDSAMYLCASSLIAGGSLQYFGPGTRLTVT.

The rearrangement joins TRBV6-2 or TRBV6-3 to TRBJ1-5; there is no DNA to check the TCRdb D call of TRBD1. The CDR3 has 18 residues. CDR1 MNHEY and CDR2 SVGEGT come from the germline V gene. The CDR3 protein is CASSSPGQGTYSNQPQHF.

The chain employs TRBV29-1 and TRBJ2-5; TCRdb selects TRBD2, and the lack of DNA leaves this call unchecked. CDR3 size: 13 residues. Germline values: CDR1 SQVTM, CDR2 ANQGSEA. The CDR3 protein is CSVSPGVQETQYF.

The rearrangement joins TRBV27 to TRBJ2-7; with no DNA, the TCRdb D assignment of TRBD1 cannot be verified. This CDR3 spans 13 amino acids. Germline CDR1 MNHEY, CDR2 SMNVEV (reference sequence). The CDR3 region is CASSYREDYEQYF.

The V and J genes are TRBV4-1 and TRBJ2-5; TCRdb calls TRBD2, which cannot be checked without DNA. The germline CDR1 and CDR2 sequences are MGHRA and YSYEKL. This CDR3 contains 16 residues. The CDR3 sequence is CASSQSTSGGQETQYF.

CDR3 in amino acids: CASSQDWGLYREQYF. The chain employs TRBV4-1 and TRBJ2-7; TCRdb selects TRBD1, and the lack of DNA leaves this call unchecked. The CDR3 spans 15 residues. The V gene's germline CDR1 is MGHRA and CDR2 YSYEKL.

The V and J genes are TRBV5-1 and TRBJ2-2. Germline V gene lookup returns CDR1 SGHRS and CDR2 YFSETQ. The CDR3 runs to 15 residues. CDR3 in amino acids: CASSLTPRTTGELFF.

This CDR3 is CASRGGTMGYEQYF. V and J are TRBV27 and TRBJ2-7; TCRdb names TRBD1, which stays unverified in the absence of DNA. CDR1 MNHEY and CDR2 SMNVEV come from the germline V gene (reference sequence). The CDR3 spans 14 residues.

This chain joins TRBV20-1 and TRBJ2-3; absent DNA, TCRdb's TRBD1 call cannot be checked. CDR3 length: 14 amino acids. CDR1 and CDR2 from the germline V gene are DFQATT and SNEGSKA (reference sequence). This CDR3 reads CSASPGLAADTQYF.

The chain links TRBV5-5 to TRBJ2-2. Germline CDR1 reads SGHKS; CDR2 reads YYEKEE (reference sequence). The CDR3 is made up of 16 amino acids. The CDR3 protein is CASSLVLTTAIGELFF.

The rearrangement joins TRBV6-2 or TRBV6-3 to TRBJ2-2; TCRdb indicates TRBD1, and absent DNA this call remains unverified. The CDR3 is 13 amino acids. Germline V CDR1 and CDR2: MNHEY, SVGEGT. The CDR3 loop is CASGTASTGELFF.

CDR3 sequence: CASSLAGTSDSTEAFF. This chain connects TRBV7-8 to TRBJ1-1; the TCRdb call, TRBD1, lacks DNA for checking. Germline V gene sequence: CDR1 SGHVS, CDR2 FQNEAQ. CDR3 size: 16 residues.

The V and J genes are TRBV7-9 and TRBJ1-6; TCRdb proposes TRBD1, but this gene call is untestable without DNA. CDR1 is SEHNR and CDR2 is FQNEAQ in the germline V gene (reference sequence). CDR3 length equals 15 residues. This chain's CDR3 is CASSPGPGNNSPLHF.

This chain's CDR3 is CASSLGASDEQFF. The chain couples TRBV5-1 to TRBJ2-1; TCRdb's D call, TRBD1, is unchecked because there is no DNA. The CDR3 has 13 amino acids. CDR1 and CDR2 (germline): SGHRS, YFSETQ.

The chain recombines TRBV6-1 with TRBJ1-1; without DNA, the TCRdb call of TRBD1 cannot be checked. The CDR3 covers 14 residues. Per the germline V gene, CDR1 is MNHNS and CDR2 is SASEGT. CDR3 loop: CASTPPQGNTEAFF.

This sequence joins TRBV11-2 and TRBJ2-7; TCRdb's D gene call, TRBD2, goes unchecked for lack of DNA. The CDR3 runs to 18 residues. Germline-derived CDR1 and CDR2 are SGHAT and FQNNGV. The CDR3 loop is CASSSRTSGVLLSYEQYF.

This chain joins TRBV28 and TRBJ2-2; TCRdb's D gene call, TRBD1, goes unchecked for lack of DNA. From germline, CDR1 is MDHEN and CDR2 SYDVKM. This CDR3 comprises 16 residues. Here the CDR3 reads CASSLWQGEDTGELFF. The complete variable domain, with remaining parts taken from reference TRBV28 and TRBJ2-2, reads DVKVTQSSRYLVKRTGEKVFLECVQDMDHENMFWYRQDPGLGLRLIYFSYDVKMKEKGDIPEGYSVSREKKERFSLILESASTNQTSMYLCASSLWQGEDTGELFFGEGSRLTVL.

V is TRBV4-1 and J is TRBJ1-3. This CDR3 has 16 residues. Germline V CDR1 and CDR2: MGHRA, YSYEKL. The CDR3 here is CASSQGQTASGNTIYF.

The chain is built from TRBV2 and TRBJ2-7; TCRdb calls TRBD1, which cannot be checked without DNA. Germline V gives CDR1 SNHLY, CDR2 FYNNEI. The CDR3 sequence is 13 residues long. The CDR3 sequence: CASSGQGGYEQYF.

The V call is TRBV5-1, the J call TRBJ2-6. The length of the CDR3 is 17 residues. Germline V gene sequence: CDR1 SGHRS, CDR2 YFSETQ. CDR3 in amino acids: CASSLFGDLSGANVLTF.